This T cell receptor (beta chain) was retrieved from a study of T cells in localized non-small cell lung cancer. General observations from the study: Sequencing was limited to one tumor region, leaving the possibility of heterogeneity open.

V was cut by 6 bases and J by 6 bases, with 18 bases left in between. CDR1 and CDR2 from the germline V gene are MNHEY and SMNVEV (reference sequence). The CDR3 contains 14 residues. Only in-frame clones appear in the TCRdb table, and some are missing; sequencing was by immunoSEQ multiplex PCR. Of around 40,000 clones in the sample, about 85% were seen once. As concerns this clone: Its antigen remains unidentified.

The starting material was peripheral blood, obtained before any cancer treatment. This clonotype was obtained from a woman between 18 and 50 years old with stage III lung adenocarcinoma. This chain joins TRBV27 and TRBJ2-7; D gene uncertain. This CDR3 reads CASRSAQKTPEQYF. As DNA, the CDR3 is TGTGCCAGCAGATCTGCGCAAAAGACCCCCGAGCAGTACTTC.